This entry concerns a single T cell receptor (beta chain). The antigen remains undetermined. This specimen comes from a study of OX40 agonist ivuxolimab in advanced cancers. Study as a whole: Dose-escalation patients were diagnosed with hepatocellular carcinoma, melanoma, renal cell cancer or head and neck cancer. Study-level points and caveats: With doses of 0.1 to 3.0 mg/kg, CD4+ and CD8+ blood T cells had undergone clonal expansion by week 6.

The germline gives CDR1 LNHDA, CDR2 SQIVND (reference sequence). The ends were cut back, 3 bases at V and 4 bases at J, with 12 bases in the middle. The length of the CDR3 is 14 residues. TCRdb's table, derived via immunoSEQ multiplex PCR, lists solely in-frame clones and lacks some. The data show approximately 25,000 clones, roughly 77% seen once. This clonotype originated in an adult with an advanced solid tumor such as melanoma, head and neck, liver or kidney cancer. The input for sequencing was CD4+ or CD8+ T cells sorted from blood, taken in a trial of the OX40 agonist ivuxolimab. This chain joins TRBV19 and TRBJ1-1; D perhaps matches TRBD1 (5 bases). The CDR3 region has the DNA TGTGCCAGTAGTATCCAGGGAAGGGGCACTGAAGCTTTCTTT. As protein: CASSIQGRGTEAFF.